The 7 T cell receptor beta chains below all came from one sample that was sequenced in a study of cytomegalovirus exposure and HLA in healthy donors. 13 Jbeta primers and 60 Vbeta primers were used for the PCR. Sequenced by immunoSEQ multiplex PCR; TCRdb stores in-frame clones only, minus some. The table has some 140,000 clones, approximately 61% seen once; the top ten hold approximately 1.7%. The sequenced sample was PBMCs. The receptors here all came from a human donor in good health.

This sequence joins TRBV4-1 and TRBJ2-7; 8 bases agree with TRBD2. The CDR3 has 15 residues. The V and J ends lost 3 bases and 5 bases, in that order; junction bases with no gene match: 9. Germline V gene data show CDR1 as MGHRA and CDR2 as YSYEKL. CDR3 sequence: CASSHQLAVGDEQYF. The CDR3 DNA reads as TGCGCCAGCAGCCACCAACTAGCGGTCGGGGACGAGCAGTACTTC.

This sequence joins TRBV4-1 and TRBJ2-1; TRBD2 is a possible D gene (6 bases). This CDR3 is 15 amino acids long. Between the trimmed V and J ends, which lost 3 bases and 4 bases, there was a span of 13 bases. Germline V gene data show CDR1 as MGHRA and CDR2 as YSYEKL. The CDR3 is CASSHPGGLYNEQFF. Here the CDR3 DNA reads TGCGCCAGCAGCCACCCAGGAGGGCTTTACAATGAGCAGTTCTTC.

The table lists this clone with a count of one. Here the CDR3 reads CSVESGAYGYTF. The CDR3 nucleotides are TGCAGCGTTGAATCTGGGGCGTATGGCTACACCTTC. The chain links TRBV29-1 to TRBJ1-2, with D possibly TRBD1 on 5 matching bases. CDR1 and CDR2 (germline): SQVTM, ANQGSEA. Trimming removed 2 bases at V and 5 bases at J, with 9 bases between. This CDR3 comprises 12 residues.

The CDR3 region is CASSGQAGGTEAFF. Here the CDR3 DNA reads TGTGCCAGCTCAGGACAGGCGGGGGGCACTGAAGCTTTCTTT. The chain has TRBV18 and TRBJ1-1, with 7 positions matching TRBD1. Germline V CDR1 and CDR2: KGHSH, LQKENI. J lost 4 bases, V lost 5 bases, and 7 bases had no gene match. The CDR3 is 14 amino acids.

The V gene is TRBV9, the J gene TRBJ2-4, with 7 bases matching TRBD2. The CDR3 is 12 residues long. Germline trimming cut 4 bases from V and 15 bases from J; bases unmatched to any gene: 10. The V gene's germline CDR1 is SGDLS and CDR2 YYNGEE. CDR3 nucleotide sequence: TGTGCCAGCAGCTCCGGGGGAGGGGCCCCGTACTTC. Its translation is CASSSGGGAPYF.

The chain uses TRBV7-6 and TRBJ2-1; TRBD1 might be the D (6 bases). Germline V gene lookup returns CDR1 SGHVS and CDR2 FNYEAQ. V lost 0 bases and J 5 bases, leaving 11 bases between the germline ends. The CDR3 covers 15 residues. The CDR3 nucleotides are TGTGCCAGCAGCTTAGCGGGGGCAGCAAACAATGAGCAGTTCTTC. This codes for CASSLAGAANNEQFF.

This chain connects TRBV10-2 to TRBJ2-1, with TRBD2 matching 10 bases. The J segment lost 8 bases and the V segment lost 6 bases, leaving 10 bases of the junction unmatched. Per germline, CDR1 WSHSY and CDR2 SAAADI. This CDR3 region has 15 residues. CDR3 sequence: CASRDSSGSYDEQFF. CDR3 DNA: TGCGCCAGCAGGGATTCTAGCGGGAGCTATGATGAGCAGTTCTTC.